This T cell receptor beta chain is drawn from a study of beta chain features in type 1 diabetes. Findings and limits, study-wide: TCRB CDR3s were moderately but significantly shorter in Type 1 diabetes patients in all four CD4+ subsets.

CD45RO/CCR7/CD25/CD127/CD95/CD27 separated CD4+ naive, central memory, regulatory and stem cell-like memory cells by sorting. Concerning this clone: What it recognizes is unknown.

This CDR3 comprises 14 residues. Germline lookup yields CDR1 MNHNS and CDR2 SASEGT. With 5 bases removed from V and 2 bases from J, the gap between germline ends came to 13 bases. Reverse transcribing all isolated RNA meant expressed TCRB transcripts were sequenced. Naive, central memory and regulatory T cell samples yielded about 4 million reads on average. Assay used: immunoSEQ multiplex PCR; TCRdb lists only in-frame clones, some missing. Found here are 250,000 to 300,000 clones, 14% of them singletons; the top ten hold about 0.017%. This receptor was identified in a man aged 25-45 years with type 1 diabetes. Input material: naive CD4+ T cells from blood. The chain carries TRBV6-1 and TRBJ2-7, with D possibly matching TRBD1 (6 bases). The CDR3, as DNA: TGTGCCAGCAGTCCCCCGGGACAAGCCTACGAGCAGTACTTC. Its protein product is CASSPPGQAYEQYF.